Detailed here is one T cell receptor beta chain. The antigen it binds to is not known. Per-nucleotide qualities are absent, and no much larger clonotype sits a single base away. The source of the sample is a study of cytomegalovirus exposure and HLA in healthy donors listed by TCRdb under 2017. Study-wide context: An earlier analysis of some 550 of the donors reported roughly 300 Gb of sequence data and some 120 million unique TCR beta sequences from about 180 million T cells. About 330 gigabases of sequencing data and around 90 million unique TCR sequences made up an early release that covered 500 to 700 HLA-typed donors. Among the roughly 390 genotyped donors, more than 70% belonged to the genetic ancestry cluster associated with self-reported Caucasian donors. The study aimed to test whether signatures of past pathogen exposure could be identified by cataloging public T cell receptors. Using immunosequencing, the study profiled T cell repertoires from 500 to 800 subjects and related those repertoires to cytomegalovirus serostatus. Along with the approximately 650-subject first cohort, a separate validation cohort of over a hundred different subjects was used. High-throughput TCR immunosequencing, statistical association of individual TCRs with disease status, and machine learning were combined to predict cytomegalovirus infection status. A later analysis re-examined previously published TCR beta repertoires from 500 to 700 donors and added high-resolution HLA genotyping to investigate patterns of TCR occurrence. In the later analysis, no new phenotypic data were used to find candidate immune exposures; instead, reliance was placed on TCR beta sequences and their occurrence across donors. In an earlier analysis of several hundred of the donors, high-throughput TCR beta sequencing was used to judge whether each TCR beta V gene segment behaved as functional or pseudogenic. Alongside the repertoire data, information on donor age, sex, ethnicity and CMV serostatus was compiled. A later genetic analysis used genome-wide SNP genotypes for about 60% of the 666 donors, treating that subset as a discovery cohort. Every discovery cohort repertoire had been produced on one sequencing platform. Both class I and class II loci were covered by HLA typing, at four-digit resolution. Typing coverage varied by locus: roughly 629-640 donors for A, B, C, DRB1 and DQB1; around 560 for DQA1; approximately 610 for DPA1; more than 450 for DPB1. A handful of DR-DQ haplotypes were handled as single units for association and clustering because linkage in the cohort was strong. On average, around 200,000 unique TCR beta nucleotide sequences were sequenced per donor among some 430 genotyped donors of the cohort, with 15% to 20% of those sequences being non-productive. The paper as a whole reports these results and caveats: Roughly uniform sequencing depth across donors was assumed in presence/absence analyses, although this assumption may not hold. While some public TCRs were present in many individuals, most TCR sequences turned up only very rarely across donors. Because counts were too low, roughly 17 rarely observed V segments, including chromosome 9 orphons, were left out of the earlier analysis of some 640 of the donors. According to a later analysis, TCR association rates differed among HLA loci, with DRB1 alleles showing the most associated TCRs and HLA-C alleles showing the fewest. A further reported finding was that TCR beta sequences accurately predicted the HLA-A and HLA-B alleles for most subjects in the first cohort. When HLA alleles, especially DR and DQ, strongly co-occurred, attributing TCR associations to individual alleles was difficult. Linkage disequilibrium might explain the correlated functional status among segregating V segments, but an unknown experimental factor could not be excluded. A later analysis found that most CMV-associated TCR beta chains appeared HLA-restricted, with HLA associations seemingly driven largely by CMV exposure. Three of the identified cytomegalovirus-associated TCR beta chains were confirmed in vitro to be specific for cytomegalovirus antigens. Because HLA typing was missing for some donors at each locus, association tests included only the typed subset. The cohort was sequenced for TCR beta chains only, and without alpha or paired-chain data the features that could be detected were limited. In an earlier analysis of several hundred of the donors, most TCR beta V segments were observed in productive rearrangements about 87% or about 30% of the time, broadly matching IMGT annotations. Compared with the roughly 670-donor mean, donors in an Asian-associated ancestry cluster had fewer N-insertions in productive TCRs, according to a later genetic analysis. In the study, 150 to 200 TCR beta chains were listed as associated with cytomegalovirus. According to a later analysis, parvovirus B19, influenza, CMV and Epstein-Barr virus appeared linked to several top co-occurrence clusters. In a later analysis, around 17,000 TCR beta sequences were associated with specific HLA alleles at a false discovery rate of 0.05. Because the 87-base-pair reads could not distinguish some IMGT-functional V segments, including TRBV6-2 and TRBV6-3, those segments were excluded. In both the original and validation cohorts, the classifier was reported to diagnose cytomegalovirus status with high specificity and sensitivity. Compared with equally common non-associated chains, HLA-associated TCR beta chains in a later analysis were more clonally expanded and had lower generation probabilities. In a later genetic analysis, a missense DCLRE1C variant was associated with V-gene and J-gene trimming of TCR beta chains, and the association was replicated in an independent cohort. The authors suggested that the approach could potentially be generalized to other disease states and immunological phenotypes. CMV serostatus was the only immune exposure information available for the cohort. A group of highly shared sequence variants was considered likely to be a technical artifact of the sequencing pipeline.

The library was obtained by the immunoSEQ multiplex PCR assay. For the multiplex PCR, a mixture combining 60 forward primers for TCR Vbeta segments and 13 reverse primers for TCR Jbeta segments was used. The CDR3 region of rearranged TCR beta genes was amplified from genomic DNA by a multiplex PCR assay. On the Illumina HiSeq System, the amplified TCR beta libraries were sequenced as 87-base-pair reads. Turning to the authors' computational methods: Across the 500 to 700 repertoires, a later analysis counted 80 million or so unique TCR beta chains, about 10 million of which were shared by at least two donors. A nearest-neighbor algorithm error-corrected the raw reads and collapsed the reads into unique sequences, merging closely related sequences to remove PCR and sequencing errors. Alignment of CDR3 sequences to IMGT reference sequences was used to assign V, D and J gene segments. For a sequence to be retained, a match of at least six nucleotides to both a V gene segment and a J gene segment was required. Rearrangements were called productive when the CDR3 lacked stop codons and stayed in frame with V and J; all others were non-productive. CDR3 was defined according to IMGT convention as the region running from the second conserved V-encoded cysteine to the conserved J-encoded phenylalanine. Sequences without an unambiguous match to a single V gene segment were excluded from the earlier analysis of 450 to 750 of the donors. An earlier analysis of a few hundred of the donors called V segments functional above 56.7% productive rearrangements and segregating when the between-donor standard deviation exceeded 5%. To diagnose cytomegalovirus status from the catalog of TCR beta chain sequences, a statistical classification framework was built. In a later analysis, V and J genes were assigned by comparing TCR nucleotide sequences against IMGT/GENE-DB human TR gene sequences. A later analysis assigned CDR3 sequences and most-parsimonious VDJ recombination scenarios with the TCRdist pipeline. A later analysis defined each TCR beta chain by its CDR3 amino acid sequence plus V-gene family, and excluded reads lacking a unique V-gene family. A later analysis removed 592 highly shared, low-generation-probability nucleotide sequences to deal with suspected cross-contamination and a sequencing artifact. In a later analysis, a clonal expansion index was calculated for each public chain from normalized within-repertoire ranks of inferred template counts. Generation probabilities in a later analysis came from a VDJ recombination model fitted to out-of-frame rearrangements, and those results were checked against IGoR. In a later analysis, TCR-TCR, TCR-HLA and TCR-CMV co-occurrence was scored with hypergeometric tests, and a repertoire-size bias correction was applied to TCR pairs. False discovery rates were estimated in a later analysis by permuting HLA or CMV assignments 20 times. In a later analysis, co-occurring TCRs were grouped using DBSCAN, with TCRdist sequence similarity added in when clustering inside HLA-allele-positive subsets. Repertoires with fewer than 30,000 or more than 120,000 public chains, plus five repertoires with anomalous nucleotide sharing, were excluded from co-occurrence clustering. TCRdb re-hosts the immuneACCESS table, in-frame sequences only. Its copies lack some clones; in the studies checked, an unresolved V gene accounts for under half of them, and the cause for the rest is not known. The V and J calls and clone size are taken from that table; D and trimming were inferred from the DNA. The sample data list roughly 180,000 clones, and 80% of these were observed just once. The top ten clones comprise about 4.4% of the sample.

The cohort was made up of 650 to 700 healthy bone marrow donors. At the time of sampling, every cohort member was nominally healthy, though immune exposures that went unrecorded were likely present. The donor tested CMV seropositive and was one of the 289 seropositive cohort members. Every donor gave a peripheral blood sample, and the peripheral blood mononuclear cells from that sample were used for TCR beta sequencing. The Qiagen DNeasy Blood Extraction Kit was used to extract genomic DNA from the blood cell samples. The CDR3 runs 19 residues from the cysteine to the phenylalanine. Here the CDR3 DNA is all that survives: 57 bases in frame from base 1. From the germline V gene (reference sequence), CDR1 is LNHNV and CDR2 is YYDKDF. Trimming accounts for 3 bases at V and 2 bases at J, while the number of junction bases matched to no gene is 12.

The origin of this receptor is a woman aged 45-60 years in good health and CMV-seropositive. The sequenced material came from PBMCs. The chain couples TRBV15 to TRBJ2-6, with 8 junctional bases fitting TRBD1. CDR3 reads: CATSRTGTGVIAGANVLTF. Here is the DNA: TGTGCCACCAGCAGGACCGGGACAGGAGTCATTGCTGGGGCCAACGTCCTGACTTTC. The full variable domain, with segments outside the CDR3 supplied by the reference TRBV15 and TRBJ2-6 proteins, appears as DAMVIQNPRYQVTQFGKPVTLSCSQTLNHNVMYWYQQKSSQAPKLLFHYYDKDFNNEADTPDNFQSRRPNTSFCFLDIRSPGLGDTAMYLCATSRTGTGVIAGANVLTFGAGSRLTVL.